The entry that follows covers one T cell receptor beta chain sequence. The data stem from a study of blood T cell repertoires in COVID-19. As for the study in general: Samples taken during acute and convalescent COVID-19 were collected in the United States, Italy and Spain. The cDNA or gDNA used as material had been derived from T cells, B-cell-depleted T cells, or PBMCs.

Sequencing used immunoSEQ multiplex PCR; TCRdb keeps in-frame clones, though not all of them. The table lists tens of thousands of clones, roughly 85% of them singletons. Material for sequencing was peripheral blood. This TCR derives from a human donor in a cohort sampled during active COVID-19.

This chain's CDR3 is CATSEKLAAKYNEQFF. CDR3 coding DNA: TGTGCCACCAGTGAGAAGCTAGCGGCCAAATACAATGAGCAGTTCTTC. The rearrangement uses TRBV24-1 and TRBJ2-1; 7 nucleotides line up with TRBD2. The CDR3 sequence is 16 residues long. Germline-derived CDR1 and CDR2 are KGHDR and SFDVKD. V was pared by 4 bases and J by 4 bases, with 9 bases of the junction left unmatched.